This T cell receptor (beta chain) was retrieved from a study of T cells in women clearing cervical HPV infection. At the level of the study: For cases, blood was sampled a median around 150 days after lesion detection, interquartile range roughly 80 to 230 days.

V shed 7 bases, J shed 6 bases, and the junction held 7 bases outside the gene matches. CDR3 length: 14 residues. CDR1 and CDR2 (germline): DFQATT, SNEGSKA (reference sequence). As to this clone: Its antigen is still unknown. The missing CDR3 end, 3 residues past where the read stops, is filled in from the germline J gene.

HPV was found by MY09/MY11 PCR and dot-blot genotyping. The study's findings and limits: Cases and controls were distinguished at AUC about 0.79 by richness and V genes. T-cell numbers per sample were unknown and may explain richness differences.

The protocol was immunoSEQ multiplex PCR, while the TCRdb copy is restricted to in-frame clones and leaves out a portion. The listing records 40,000 to 45,000 clones. The source material was blood buffy coat. This TCR was recovered from a woman aged 18 to 75 with a cervical HPV16 infection that either progressed to CIN3+ or cleared (not recorded which). This chain connects TRBV20-1 to TRBJ2-1, with TRBD2 identical over 12 bases. The CDR3 region is CSVSRTSGVNEQFF. The covered CDR3 bases are TGCAGTGTCAGCCGGACTAGCGGGGTCAATGAG.